This TCR beta chain was found in a study of T-cell reconstitution after alpha-beta-depleted transplantation in children. General study results and limits: Expanded graft clones, several hundred of them, were reportedly the source of alpha-beta T cells about two months after transplant. T-cell numbers and diversity, one year after transplant, stemmed largely from T cells that were newly produced.

For this clonotype: What it binds is not known.

Trimming removed 5 bases from V and 7 bases from J, with 12 bases in between. Germline V gene sequence: CDR1 SEHNR, CDR2 FQNEAQ (reference sequence). The CDR3 has 12 amino acids. Construction of the TCRbeta library involved unique molecular identifiers. TCRdb re-analysed the PCR reads in MiXCR, keeping a single row per CDR3 protein. The repertoire has some 600,000 distinct CDR3 sequences, 10% to 15% of them found once; the top ten carry over 2%. The sequence was obtained from a male patient younger than 18 who had a stem cell transplant for acute myeloid leukemia, so the T cells may come from the graft donor. This sample comprised PBMCs, mostly from graft donor cells, obtained 360 days after TCRalphabeta/CD19-depleted stem cell transplant. The chain employs TRBV7-9 and TRBJ2-7; no clear D. The CDR3 nucleotides are TGTGCCAGCAGCCCACAAGGTGAAGAGCAGTACTTC. Translated, it gives CASSPQGEEQYF.